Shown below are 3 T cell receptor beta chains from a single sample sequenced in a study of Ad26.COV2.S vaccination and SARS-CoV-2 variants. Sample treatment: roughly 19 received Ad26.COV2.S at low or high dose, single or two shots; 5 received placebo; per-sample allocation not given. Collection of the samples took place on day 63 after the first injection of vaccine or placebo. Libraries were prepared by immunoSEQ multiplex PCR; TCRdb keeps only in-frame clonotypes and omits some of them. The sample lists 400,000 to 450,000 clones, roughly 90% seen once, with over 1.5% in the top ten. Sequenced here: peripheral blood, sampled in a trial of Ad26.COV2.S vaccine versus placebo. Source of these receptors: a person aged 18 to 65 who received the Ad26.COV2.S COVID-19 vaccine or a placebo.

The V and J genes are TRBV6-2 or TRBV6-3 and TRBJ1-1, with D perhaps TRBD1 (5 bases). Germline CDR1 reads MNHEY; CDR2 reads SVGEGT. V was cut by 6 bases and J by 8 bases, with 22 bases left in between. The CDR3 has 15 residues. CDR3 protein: CASSPTLGTLSEAFF. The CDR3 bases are TGTGCCAGCAGCCCTACACTCGGGACTCTTTCGGAAGCTTTCTTT.

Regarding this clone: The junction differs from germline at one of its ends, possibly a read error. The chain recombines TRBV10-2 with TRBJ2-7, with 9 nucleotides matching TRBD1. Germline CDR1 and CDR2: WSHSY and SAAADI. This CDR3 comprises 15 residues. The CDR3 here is CASSGWGTGRELFPF. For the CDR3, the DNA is TGCGCCAGCAGTGGGTGGGGGACAGGGAGGGAGCTCTTCCCGTTC.

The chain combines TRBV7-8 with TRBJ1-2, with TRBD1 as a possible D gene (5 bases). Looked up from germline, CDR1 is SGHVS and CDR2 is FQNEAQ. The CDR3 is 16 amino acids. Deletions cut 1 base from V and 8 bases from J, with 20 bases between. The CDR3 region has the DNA TGTGCCAGCAGCTTAGTCATTCTTGGCAGGGCAGAGGGCTACACCTTC. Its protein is CASSLVILGRAEGYTF.